The 31 T cell receptor beta chains reported below all come from one sample, sequenced in a study of neoadjuvant anti-PD-1 for oral cavity cancer. Time point indicated: after neoadjuvant nivolumab, at surgical resection. Method: immunoSEQ multiplex PCR; TCRdb's copy keeps in-frame clones and lacks some. The data show about 7,900 clones, 55% to 65% seen once. The specimen was PBMCs, collected after nivolumab (anti-PD-1) treatment. The receptors come from a person aged 35-80 years with oral cavity squamous cell carcinoma.

This clone was detected a few times. The chain carries TRBV6-1 and TRBJ2-3, with D possibly matching TRBD2 (6 bases). The ends were cut back, 6 bases at V and 1 base at J, with 14 bases in the middle. CDR1 MNHNS and CDR2 SASEGT come from the germline V gene. The CDR3 loop spans 15 amino acids. The CDR3 DNA reads as TGTGCCAGCAGCTTAGCGGTAAGCGGCACAGATACGCAGTATTTT. It is translated as CASSLAVSGTDTQYF.

V usage is TRBV4-3 and J usage is TRBJ1-6; 8 nucleotides agree with TRBD1. The V and J ends lost 3 bases and 7 bases, in that order; junction bases with no gene match: 14. Germline loops: CDR1 LGHNA, CDR2 YSLEER. CDR3 length: 18 residues. The CDR3 coding sequence is TGCGCCAGCAGCCAGGGCTATAACAGGGGGAATAGGAATTCACCCCTCCACTTT. It is translated as CASSQGYNRGNRNSPLHF.

This clone has a handful of counts. V and J are TRBV4-2 and TRBJ2-2; tentatively, D is TRBD1 (6 bases). Trimming took off 0 bases at V and 4 bases at J, with 15 bases between the two ends. There are 17 residues in the CDR3. Looked up from germline, CDR1 is LGHNA and CDR2 is YNFKEQ. CDR3 DNA sequence: TGTGCCAGCAGCCAAGATATAGTTCAGGGGAGCACCGGGGAGCTGTTTTTT. This sequence encodes CASSQDIVQGSTGELFF.

The J gene is TRBJ1-1, the V gene TRBV6-1, with 7 positions matching TRBD1. The ends lost 5 bases at V and 0 bases at J; junction bases unmatched: 6. Germline V gene data show CDR1 as MNHNS and CDR2 as SASEGT. The CDR3 spans 15 residues. This CDR3 reads CASSLGQRLNTEAFF. CDR3 nucleotide sequence: TGTGCCAGCAGTCTGGGACAGAGGTTGAACACTGAAGCTTTCTTT.

The chain combines TRBV10-1 with TRBJ2-2; TRBD1 aligns across 9 bases. V lost 7 bases and J lost 2; bases outside the gene matches: 5. This CDR3 has 15 residues. CDR1 is WNHNN, CDR2 SYGVQD, per germline (reference sequence). The CDR3 DNA reads TGCGCCAGCAATTCGGGACAGGGAAACACCGGGGAGCTGTTTTTT. This codes for CASNSGQGNTGELFF.

This sequence joins TRBV5-6 and TRBJ2-5; D perhaps matches TRBD1 (5 bases). The CDR3 covers 15 residues. CDR1 SGHDT and CDR2 YYEEEE come from the germline V gene. Between the trimmed V and J ends, which lost 3 bases and 3 bases, there was a span of 15 bases. CDR3 nucleotide sequence: TGTGCCAGCAGCTCTGCGCGGACACCGAAAGAGACCCAGTACTTC. It codes for CASSSARTPKETQYF.

The chain joins TRBV2 to TRBJ2-7, with TRBD2 matching over 7 bases. The V and J ends lost 6 bases and 5 bases, in that order; junction bases with no gene match: 13. There are 15 residues in the CDR3. From germline, CDR1 is SNHLY and CDR2 FYNNEI. The CDR3 coding sequence is TGTGCCAGCAGGCTGGGAGTAGTAGCGGGCAACGAGCAGTACTTC. Translating it yields CASRLGVVAGNEQYF.

The genes are TRBV27 and TRBJ1-2; D is uncertain. The V and J ends lost 4 bases and 4 bases respectively, with 10 bases between them. From germline, CDR1 is MNHEY and CDR2 SMNVEV (reference sequence). The CDR3 is 13 residues long. The CDR3 sequence is CASSSITSYGYTF. CDR3 DNA sequence: TGTGCCAGCAGTTCCATTACGTCCTATGGCTACACCTTC.

The J gene is TRBJ2-7, the V gene TRBV19; no reliable D call. The CDR3 is 13 residues long. Trimming cost V 5 bases and J 4 bases, with 12 bases left between them. The V gene's germline CDR1 is LNHDA and CDR2 SQIVND (reference sequence). In DNA form, the CDR3 reads TGTGCCAGTAGTCGGAACCTAGGGTACGAGCAGTACTTC. Its translation: CASSRNLGYEQYF.

In its sample, this clone was seen a few times. The chain uses TRBV7-9 and TRBJ1-6; TRBD1 is a possible D gene (5 bases). The CDR3 is made up of 16 amino acids. Germline V gene sequence: CDR1 SEHNR, CDR2 FQNEAQ (reference sequence). Trimming removed 1 base at V and 6 bases at J, with 13 bases between. CDR3 nucleotides: TGTGCCAGCAGCTTAGGCGGGGGACGATCTAATTCACCCCTCCACTTT. Residues: CASSLGGGRSNSPLHF. The full variable domain, rest sourced from reference TRBV7-9 and TRBJ1-6, is DTGVSQNPRHKITKRGQNVTFRCDPISEHNRLYWYRQTLGQGPEFLTYFQNEAQLEKSRLLSDRFSAERPKGSFSTLEIQRTEQGDSAMYLCASSLGGGRSNSPLHFGNGTRLTVT.

This clone has only a few counts. The V gene is TRBV5-8, the J gene TRBJ1-2, with D maybe TRBD1 (5 bases). V was clipped by 4 bases and J by 4 bases, with 11 bases between them. Per the germline V gene, CDR1 is SGHTS and CDR2 is YDEGEE. This CDR3 spans 13 amino acids. The CDR3 sequence is CASSPGLSYGYTF. DNA of the CDR3: TGTGCCAGCAGCCCAGGGCTTAGCTATGGCTACACCTTC.

The chain uses TRBV2 and TRBJ1-4; 8 bases fit TRBD1. Germline trimming cut 6 bases from V and 7 bases from J; bases unmatched to any gene: 10. This CDR3 contains 15 residues. Germline CDR1 SNHLY, CDR2 FYNNEI. In DNA, the CDR3 is TGTGCCAGCAGAGGAACAGGGGGGTTGATTGAAAAACTGTTTTTT. This encodes CASRGTGGLIEKLFF.

The chain links TRBV7-9 to TRBJ2-1; D is perhaps TRBD1 (5 bases). The CDR3 loop spans 12 amino acids. CDR1 and CDR2 (germline): SEHNR, FQNEAQ (reference sequence). Trimming took off 5 bases at V and 13 bases at J, with 15 bases between the two ends. The chain's CDR3 is CASSPRTFFQFF. The CDR3 nucleotides read TGTGCCAGCAGCCCTAGGACATTTTTCCAGTTCTTC.

This clone appeared a few times. The gene calls are TRBV6-5 and TRBJ1-5, with a tentative D call TRBD1 (5 bases). The CDR3 contains 16 residues. The V gene lost 4 bases and the J gene lost 0 bases, with 13 bases spanning the gap. From germline, CDR1 is MNHEY and CDR2 SVGAGI. The CDR3 DNA is TGTGCCAGCAGTTTCAAGGGGCCCTATAGCAATCAGCCCCAGCATTTT. Residues: CASSFKGPYSNQPQHF.

The chain couples TRBV6-5 to TRBJ2-1, with D unclear. The germline gives CDR1 MNHEY, CDR2 SVGAGI. CDR3 size: 15 residues. V lost 2 bases and J lost 0, with 8 bases in between. CDR3 residues: CASSYSQSSYNEQFF. The CDR3 bases are TGTGCCAGCAGTTACAGCCAAAGCTCCTACAATGAGCAGTTCTTC.

This clone has more than one count but fewer than ten. The rearrangement uses TRBV7-9 and TRBJ2-4, with 10 bases that match TRBD1. V trimming: 5 bases; J trimming: 10 bases; junction bases outside the gene matches: 11. CDR1 SEHNR and CDR2 FQNEAQ come from the germline V gene (reference sequence). This CDR3 contains 15 residues. CDR3 DNA: TGTGCCAGCAGCCCCGAGACAGGGGGCTCAGGGATTCAGTACTTC. Its translation is CASSPETGGSGIQYF. Together with reference TRBV7-9 and TRBJ2-4, the CDR3 gives the full variable domain: DTGVSQNPRHKITKRGQNVTFRCDPISEHNRLYWYRQTLGQGPEFLTYFQNEAQLEKSRLLSDRFSAERPKGSFSTLEIQRTEQGDSAMYLCASSPETGGSGIQYFGAGTRLSVL.

The gene calls are TRBV30 and TRBJ1-2; unclear D gene. The CDR3 consists of 13 residues. Trimming left V 0 bases short and J 5 bases short, with 10 bases between. CDR1 is GTSNPN, CDR2 SVGIG, per germline (reference sequence). This chain's CDR3 is CAWSVMFEYGYTF. The CDR3 DNA follows: TGTGCCTGGAGTGTAATGTTCGAGTATGGCTACACCTTC.

The sample holds a few counts of this clone. The chain uses TRBV7-9 and TRBJ2-7; D ambiguous. The germline V gene encodes CDR1 SEHNR and CDR2 FQNEAQ (reference sequence). This CDR3 contains 13 residues. V was cut by 5 bases and J by 2 bases, with 10 bases left in between. This CDR3 reads CASSPPRAYEQYF. CDR3 coding DNA: TGTGCCAGCAGCCCGCCACGAGCCTACGAGCAGTACTTC.

The rearrangement joins TRBV6-1 to TRBJ1-1; D possibly corresponds to TRBD1 (5 bases). Germline CDR1 reads MNHNS; CDR2 reads SASEGT. With 3 bases removed from V and 12 bases from J, the gap between germline ends came to 23 bases. The CDR3 is 15 residues long. CDR3 loop: CASSETVVGGASTFF. In DNA, the CDR3 is TGTGCCAGCAGTGAGACCGTGGTGGGGGGTGCGTCGACTTTCTTT.

For the CDR3, the DNA is TGTGCCAGCAGCACCCGGGACAGATTCCCCTATGGCTACACCTTC. It is translated as CASSTRDRFPYGYTF. The chain recombines TRBV9 with TRBJ1-2, with 7 bases fitting TRBD1. This CDR3 is built from 15 residues. Trimming removed 4 bases from V and 4 bases from J; junction bases left unmatched: 10. Germline V gives CDR1 SGDLS, CDR2 YYNGEE. The entire variable domain, with the rest obtained from reference TRBV9 and TRBJ1-2, is as follows: DSGVTQTPKHLITATGQRVTLRCSPRSGDLSVYWYQQSLDQGLQFLIQYYNGEERAKGNILERFSAQQFPDLHSELNLSSLELGDSALYFCASSTRDRFPYGYTFGSGTRLTVV.

The rearrangement links TRBV5-1 to TRBJ2-1; D is possibly TRBD1 (5 bases). This CDR3 is built from 16 residues. V gave up 0 bases and J gave up 0 bases, with 10 bases separating them. CDR1 and CDR2 (germline): SGHRS, YFSETQ. The CDR3 spells CASSLDRPTSYNEQFF. CDR3 nucleotide sequence: TGCGCCAGCAGCTTGGACAGGCCTACCTCCTACAATGAGCAGTTCTTC.

The V call is TRBV2, the J call TRBJ1-2; D remains ambiguous. Trimming left V 2 bases short and J 9 bases short, with 10 bases between. The CDR3 has 12 residues. Germline V gene lookup returns CDR1 SNHLY and CDR2 FYNNEI. In DNA, the CDR3 is TGTGCCAGCAGTGAAATGCCGGGAAGCTACACCTTC. Translated: CASSEMPGSYTF.

This chain uses TRBV5-6 with TRBJ1-6, with TRBD1 identical over 9 bases. The germline CDR1 and CDR2 sequences are SGHDT and YYEEEE. This CDR3 is 16 amino acids long. Trimming took 4 bases from V and 10 from J; bases not matched to a gene: 12. The CDR3 bases are TGTGCCAGCAGCGGGTACCCGGACAGGGGATGGTCACCCCTCCACTTT. Its translation: CASSGYPDRGWSPLHF.

DNA of the CDR3: TGTGCCAGCAGTGACGGGGTAGCGGGGGCGGATACGCAGTATTTT. Translated: CASSDGVAGADTQYF. The J gene is TRBJ2-3, the V gene TRBV6-4; the match to TRBD2 covers 9 bases. Germline V CDR1 and CDR2: MRHNA, SNTAGT. The trim removed 2 bases at V and 6 bases at J, leaving 6 bases unmatched. The CDR3 length is 15 residues.

The chain couples TRBV15 to TRBJ1-6, with 10 positions matching TRBD1. This CDR3 has 17 residues. Germline lookup yields CDR1 LNHNV and CDR2 YYDKDF (reference sequence). V lost 2 bases to trimming and J lost 7 bases; unmatched junction nucleotides: 8. The CDR3 DNA follows: TGTGCCACCAGCAGAACCGGGACAGGGGACCCAAATTCACCCCTCCACTTT. It codes for CATSRTGTGDPNSPLHF.

The chain has TRBV10-3 and TRBJ2-3; 15 bases line up with TRBD2. V lost 4 bases, J lost 0 bases, and 11 bases stayed unmatched. The CDR3 runs to 20 residues. Germline V gene sequence: CDR1 ENHRY, CDR2 SYGVKD. The CDR3 region is CAISVSLGTSGGRSTDTQYF. For the CDR3, the DNA is TGTGCCATCAGTGTTTCCTTAGGGACTAGCGGGGGGCGTAGCACAGATACGCAGTATTTT.

This clone was seen once. V usage is TRBV7-2 and J usage is TRBJ2-7; 8 bases line up with TRBD1. Germline trimming cut 5 bases from V and 2 bases from J; bases unmatched to any gene: 17. The CDR3 is 18 amino acids. The germline gives CDR1 SGHTA, CDR2 FQGNSA. This chain's CDR3 is CASSTQIRTGLYPYEQYF. Written as DNA, the CDR3 is TGTGCCAGCAGCACACAGATCCGGACAGGGCTTTATCCCTACGAGCAGTACTTC. Filled out from reference TRBV7-2 and TRBJ2-7, the complete variable domain reads GAGVSQSPSNKVTEKGKDVELRCDPISGHTALYWYRQSLGQGLEFLIYFQGNSAPDKSGLPSDRFSAERTGGSVSTLTIQRTQQEDSAVYLCASSTQIRTGLYPYEQYFGPGTRLTVT.

The rearrangement uses TRBV7-2 and TRBJ2-3; 12 bases agree with TRBD2. V trimming: 1 base; J trimming: 6 bases; junction bases outside the gene matches: 14. The CDR3 consists of 19 residues. CDR1 is SGHTA, CDR2 FQGNSA, per germline. The CDR3 protein is CASSLVALGASGGADTQYF. The CDR3 DNA sequence: TGTGCCAGCAGCTTAGTAGCCCTCGGGGCTAGCGGGGGGGCGGATACGCAGTATTTT.

This rearrangement joins TRBV5-1 to TRBJ1-3, with D maybe TRBD1 (6 bases). V gave up 4 bases and J gave up 2 bases, with 13 bases separating them. CDR3 size: 15 residues. Looked up from germline, CDR1 is SGHRS and CDR2 is YFSETQ. CDR3 in DNA: TGCGCCAGCAGCGCGACCCCAGGGGCTGGAAACACCATATATTTT. This gives the protein CASSATPGAGNTIYF.

V usage is TRBV4-3 and J usage is TRBJ1-1; D not resolved. Germline V gene data show CDR1 as LGHNA and CDR2 as YSLEER. The CDR3 contains 18 residues. Trimming took 0 bases from V and 10 from J, leaving 27 bases between them. The CDR3 spells CASSQDWVGVATSTRAFF. As DNA, the CDR3 is TGCGCCAGCAGCCAAGATTGGGTCGGGGTGGCAACCTCTACCAGAGCTTTCTTT.

The chain joins TRBV11-2 to TRBJ1-5; D perhaps matches TRBD1 (5 bases). V was shortened by 4 bases and J by 2 bases, with 18 bases between the two germline ends. The CDR3 covers 17 residues. The germline V gene encodes CDR1 SGHAT and CDR2 FQNNGV. The CDR3 DNA reads TGTGCCAGCAGCTCCGACAGCACCTCGAGGGGCAATCAGCCCCAGCATTTT. Its protein is CASSSDSTSRGNQPQHF.